The rows below give T cell receptor beta chains drawn from one sample of a study of cytomegalovirus exposure and HLA in healthy donors. Method: immunoSEQ multiplex PCR; TCRdb's copy keeps in-frame clones and lacks some. The sample lists more than 90,000 clones; 81% were seen once. The sequenced material came from PBMCs. The receptors originated from a woman in her seventies in good health and CMV-seropositive. The CDR3 runs from the conserved cysteine through the conserved F or W. Each record gives: clone size, D gene, V gene, J gene, CDR3 protein, CDR3 DNA. A D gene is named only where the DNA matches it firmly. Size values are once, few and many counts, or a class for expanded clones, and some rows have none.

once,TRBD1,TRBV5-1,TRBJ1-2,CASTIGTGSYGYTF,TGCGCCAGCACCATCGGGACAGGGAGCTATGGCTACACCTTC
NA,NA,TRBV5-6,TRBJ1-3,CASSQQPFSGNTIYF,TGTGCCAGCAGCCAACAGCCTTTCTCTGGAAACACCATATATTTT
NA,TRBD1,TRBV29-1,TRBJ2-2,CSARDSNTGELFF,TGCAGCGCCCGGGACAGCAACACCGGGGAGCTGTTTTTT
NA,TRBD2,TRBV4-3,TRBJ2-7,CASSQDPGGPYEQYF,TGCGCCAGCAGCCAAGATCCGGGAGGGCCCTACGAGCAGTACTTC
NA,NA,TRBV28,TRBJ2-1,CASSRRAVAATTREQFF,TGTGCCAGCAGCCGTCGGGCCGTAGCGGCCACCACTCGTGAGCAGTTCTTC
NA,NA,TRBV18,TRBJ2-3,CASSPRRSQDTQYF,TGTGCCAGCTCACCACGGAGGAGTCAAGATACGCAGTATTTT
NA,TRBD1,TRBV19,TRBJ1-5,CASSIARGRSNQPQHF,TGTGCCAGTAGTATCGCGAGGGGGCGTAGCAATCAGCCCCAGCATTTT
NA,TRBD1,TRBV27,TRBJ1-5,CASRRTGGIGGNQPQHF,TGTGCCAGCAGACGGACAGGGGGTATAGGCGGCAATCAGCCCCAGCATTTT
few,TRBD2,TRBV10-3,TRBJ2-7,CAISPGVAGSYEQYF,TGTGCCATCAGCCCCGGGGTAGCGGGGTCCTACGAGCAGTACTTC
few,TRBD1,TRBV2,TRBJ1-5,CASSGTGGAQPQHF,TGTGCCAGCAGTGGGACAGGGGGTGCTCAGCCCCAGCATTTT
NA,TRBD1,TRBV7-2,TRBJ2-1,CASSFRPLIGGFNEQFF,TGTGCCAGCAGCTTTAGGCCCCTGATAGGGGGCTTTAATGAGCAGTTCTTC
once,NA,TRBV14,TRBJ2-3,CASSQDESEPEPGVDTQYF,TGTGCCAGCAGCCAAGATGAAAGCGAACCAGAACCGGGGGTCGATACGCAGTATTTT
NA,TRBD1,TRBV6-5,TRBJ2-7,CASSYSSGRGPEQYF,TGTGCCAGCAGTTACTCGTCTGGCAGGGGGCCCGAGCAGTACTTC
NA,TRBD2,TRBV7-9,TRBJ2-7,CASSASGSASYEQYF,TGTGCCAGCAGCGCTAGCGGGAGCGCCTCCTACGAGCAGTACTTC
NA,NA,TRBV28,TRBJ2-3,CATSTDQIYTDTQYF,TGTGCCACATCGACAGACCAAATTTACACAGATACGCAGTATTTT
NA,TRBD2,TRBV18,TRBJ2-1,CASSPPSGRASNEQFF,TGTGCCAGCTCACCACCGAGCGGGAGGGCTTCCAATGAGCAGTTCTTC
NA,TRBD2,TRBV6-6,TRBJ2-7,CASSFPTSGNYEQYF,TGTGCCAGCAGTTTCCCGACTAGCGGGAACTACGAGCAGTACTTC
NA,TRBD1,TRBV2,TRBJ1-1,CASTMDRVNTEAFF,TGTGCCAGCACTATGGACAGGGTTAACACTGAAGCCTTCTTT
NA,TRBD1,TRBV7-3,TRBJ2-3,CASSKQGGPDTQYF,TGTGCCAGCAGCAAACAGGGGGGCCCAGATACGCAGTATTTT
NA,TRBD2,TRBV7-9,TRBJ2-2,CASSTTSADRELFF,TGTGCCAGCAGCACCACTAGCGCAGACAGGGAGCTGTTTTTT
NA,TRBD1,TRBV28,TRBJ2-1,CASSFTGTGGPSGRGYNEQFF,TGTGCCAGCAGTTTCACCGGGACAGGGGGACCTTCGGGAAGGGGGTACAATGAGCAGTTCTTC
NA,TRBD1,TRBV6-6,TRBJ1-1,CASSYSQGAGVTEAFF,TGTGCCAGCAGTTACTCACAGGGGGCAGGGGTCACTGAAGCTTTCTTT
NA,TRBD1,TRBV7-6,TRBJ2-7,CASSSKTGEYEQYF,TGTGCCAGCAGCTCAAAGACAGGGGAATACGAGCAGTACTTC
NA,NA,TRBV7-2,TRBJ1-6,CASSLSGGGSPLHF,TGTGCCAGCAGCCTCAGCGGGGGAGGTTCACCCCTCCACTTT
NA,TRBD1,TRBV11-3,TRBJ2-7,CASSDTRWDRVGAKAYEQYF,TGTGCCAGCAGCGACACTAGGTGGGACAGGGTAGGTGCTAAGGCCTACGAGCAGTACTTC
once,TRBD2,TRBV25-1,TRBJ2-1,CASSESTSGRWDEQFF,TGTGCCAGCAGTGAATCTACTAGCGGGAGGTGGGATGAGCAGTTCTTC
NA,NA,TRBV7-2,TRBJ2-1,CASSPRGAPWEQFF,TGTGCCAGCAGCCCCCGGGGGGCCCCTTGGGAGCAGTTCTTC
NA,NA,TRBV5-1,TRBJ2-1,CASSEGGSSYNEQFF,TGCGCCAGCAGCGAGGGGGGGAGCTCCTACAATGAGCAGTTCTTC
NA,TRBD1,TRBV28,TRBJ1-4,CASSLSYFRDRGRDEKLFF,TGTGCCAGCAGTTTATCCTATTTCCGGGACAGGGGGCGCGATGAAAAACTGTTTTTT
few,TRBD2,TRBV19,TRBJ2-1,CASSIRSGRVGEQFF,TGTGCCAGTAGTATAAGGAGCGGGAGGGTGGGTGAGCAGTTCTTC
once,TRBD1,TRBV19,TRBJ2-7,CASSSRDRKDEQYF,TGTGCCAGTAGTAGTCGGGACAGAAAAGACGAGCAGTACTTC
NA,TRBD2,TRBV5-1,TRBJ2-5,CASSSNGGGGETQYF,TGCGCCAGCAGCTCGAATGGGGGGGGAGGGGAGACCCAGTACTTC
once,NA,TRBV6-1,TRBJ2-2,CASSEVEEGELFF,TGTGCCAGCAGTGAAGTGGAGGAGGGGGAGCTGTTTTTT
NA,TRBD2,TRBV9,TRBJ2-3,CASSVEEGGSADTQYF,TGTGCCAGCAGCGTAGAGGAGGGAGGGAGCGCAGATACGCAGTATTTT
once,NA,TRBV11-1,TRBJ2-6,CASSPRTGSSGANVLTF,TGTGCCAGCAGCCCCCGGACGGGGAGCTCTGGGGCCAACGTCCTGACTTTC
once,TRBD1,TRBV18,TRBJ2-7,CASSPPTGGNYEQYF,TGTGCCAGCTCACCACCGACAGGGGGAAACTACGAGCAGTACTTC
NA,TRBD1,TRBV7-3,TRBJ1-6,CASSSTGSSPLHF,TGTGCCAGCAGCTCGACAGGGAGTTCACCCCTCCACTTT
NA,NA,TRBV28,TRBJ1-4,CASSLGGLWSTNEKLFF,TGTGCCAGCAGTTTAGGGGGCCTCTGGTCAACTAATGAAAAACTGTTTTTT
NA,NA,TRBV7-2,TRBJ1-1,CASSLASTHWDTEAFF,TGTGCCAGCAGCTTAGCGTCGACTCACTGGGACACTGAAGCTTTCTTT
NA,NA,TRBV25-1,TRBJ2-3,CASSRLFSTDTQYF,TGTGCCAGCAGCCGTCTTTTTAGCACAGATACGCAGTATTTT
NA,TRBD2,TRBV18,TRBJ2-3,CASSLRTSGSADTQYF,TGTGCCAGCTCGCTGCGGACTAGCGGGAGTGCAGATACGCAGTATTTT
NA,TRBD1,TRBV10-3,TRBJ2-7,CAINLGQDPSYEQYF,TGTGCCATCAACCTAGGACAGGACCCTTCCTACGAGCAGTACTTC